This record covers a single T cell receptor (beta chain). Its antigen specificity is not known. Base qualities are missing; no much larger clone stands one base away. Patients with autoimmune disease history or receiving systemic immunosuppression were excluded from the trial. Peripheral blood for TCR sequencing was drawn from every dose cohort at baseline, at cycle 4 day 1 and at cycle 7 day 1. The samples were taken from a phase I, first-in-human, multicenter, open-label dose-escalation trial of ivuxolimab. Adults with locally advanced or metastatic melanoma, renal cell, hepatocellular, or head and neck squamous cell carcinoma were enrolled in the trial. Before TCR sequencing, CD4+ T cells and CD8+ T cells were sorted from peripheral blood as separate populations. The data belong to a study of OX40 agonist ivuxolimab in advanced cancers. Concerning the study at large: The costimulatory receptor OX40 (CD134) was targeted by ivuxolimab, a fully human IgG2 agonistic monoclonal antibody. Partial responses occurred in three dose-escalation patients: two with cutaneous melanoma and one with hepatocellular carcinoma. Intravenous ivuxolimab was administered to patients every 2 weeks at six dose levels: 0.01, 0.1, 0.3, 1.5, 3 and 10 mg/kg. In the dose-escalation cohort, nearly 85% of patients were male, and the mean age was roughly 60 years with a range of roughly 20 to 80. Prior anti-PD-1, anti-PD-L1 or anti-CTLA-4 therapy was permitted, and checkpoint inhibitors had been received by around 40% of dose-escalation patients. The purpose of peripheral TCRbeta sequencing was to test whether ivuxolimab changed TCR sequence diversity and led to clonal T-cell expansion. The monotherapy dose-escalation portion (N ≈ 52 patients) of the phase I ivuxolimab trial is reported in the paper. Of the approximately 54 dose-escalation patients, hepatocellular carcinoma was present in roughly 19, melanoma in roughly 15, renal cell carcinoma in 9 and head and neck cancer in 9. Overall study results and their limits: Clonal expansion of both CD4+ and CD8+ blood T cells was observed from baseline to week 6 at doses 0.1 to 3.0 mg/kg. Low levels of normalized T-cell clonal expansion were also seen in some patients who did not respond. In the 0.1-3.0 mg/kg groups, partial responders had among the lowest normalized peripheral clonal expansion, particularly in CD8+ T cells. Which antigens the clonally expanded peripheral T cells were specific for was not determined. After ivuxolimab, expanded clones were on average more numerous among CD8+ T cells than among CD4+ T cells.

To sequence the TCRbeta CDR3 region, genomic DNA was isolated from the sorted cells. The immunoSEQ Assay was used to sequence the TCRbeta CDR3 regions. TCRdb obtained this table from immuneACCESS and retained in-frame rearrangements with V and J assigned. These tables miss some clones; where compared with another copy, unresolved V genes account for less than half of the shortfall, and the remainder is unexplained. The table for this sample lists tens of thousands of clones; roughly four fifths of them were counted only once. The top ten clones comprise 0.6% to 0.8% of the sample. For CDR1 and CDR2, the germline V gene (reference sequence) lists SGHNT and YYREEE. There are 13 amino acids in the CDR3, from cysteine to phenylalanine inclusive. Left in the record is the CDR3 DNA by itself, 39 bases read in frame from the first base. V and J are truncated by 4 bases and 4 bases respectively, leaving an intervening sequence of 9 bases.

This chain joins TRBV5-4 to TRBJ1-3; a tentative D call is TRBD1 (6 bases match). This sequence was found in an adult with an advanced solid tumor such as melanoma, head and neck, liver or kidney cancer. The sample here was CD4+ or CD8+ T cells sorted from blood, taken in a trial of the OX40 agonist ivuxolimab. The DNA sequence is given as TGTGCCAGCAGCAGAGACAGGGGAAACACCATATATTTT. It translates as CASSRDRGNTIYF.